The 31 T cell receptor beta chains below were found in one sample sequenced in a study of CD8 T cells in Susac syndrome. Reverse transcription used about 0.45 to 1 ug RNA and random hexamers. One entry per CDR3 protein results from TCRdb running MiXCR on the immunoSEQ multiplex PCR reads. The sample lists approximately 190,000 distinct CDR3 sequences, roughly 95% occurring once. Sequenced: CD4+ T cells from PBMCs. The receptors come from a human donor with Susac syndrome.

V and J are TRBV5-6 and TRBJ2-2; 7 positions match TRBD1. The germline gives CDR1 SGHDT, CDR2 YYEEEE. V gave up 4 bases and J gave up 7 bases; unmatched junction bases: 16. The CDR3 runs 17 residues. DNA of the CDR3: TGTGCCAGCAGCCCATACCGACAGGGTGAATTGATCGGGGAGCTGTTTTTT. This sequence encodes CASSPYRQGELIGELFF.

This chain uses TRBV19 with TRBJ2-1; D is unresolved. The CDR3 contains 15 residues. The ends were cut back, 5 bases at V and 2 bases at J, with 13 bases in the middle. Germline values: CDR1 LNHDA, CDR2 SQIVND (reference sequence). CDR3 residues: CASSSRPATYNEQFF. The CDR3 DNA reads TGTGCCAGTAGTTCCCGGCCCGCAACCTACAATGAGCAGTTCTTC.

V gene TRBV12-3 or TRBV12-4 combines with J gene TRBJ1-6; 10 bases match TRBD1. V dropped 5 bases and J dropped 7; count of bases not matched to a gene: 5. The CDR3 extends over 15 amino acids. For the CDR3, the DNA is TGTGCCAGCAGTCGCCCGGGACAGGGGAATTCACCCCTCCACTTT. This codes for CASSRPGQGNSPLHF.

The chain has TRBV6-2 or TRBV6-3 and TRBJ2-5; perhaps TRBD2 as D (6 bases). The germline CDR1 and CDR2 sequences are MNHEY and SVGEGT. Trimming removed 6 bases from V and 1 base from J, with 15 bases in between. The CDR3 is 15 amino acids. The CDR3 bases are TGTGCCAGCAGCGAACGACTAGAAGGCCAAGAGACCCAGTACTTC. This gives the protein CASSERLEGQETQYF.

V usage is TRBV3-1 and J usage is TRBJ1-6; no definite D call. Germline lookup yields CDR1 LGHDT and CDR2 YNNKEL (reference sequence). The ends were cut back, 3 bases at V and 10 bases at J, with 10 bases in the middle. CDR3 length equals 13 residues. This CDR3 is CASSHNSDSPLHF. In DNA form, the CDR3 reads TGTGCCAGCAGCCATAACAGCGACTCACCCCTCCACTTT.

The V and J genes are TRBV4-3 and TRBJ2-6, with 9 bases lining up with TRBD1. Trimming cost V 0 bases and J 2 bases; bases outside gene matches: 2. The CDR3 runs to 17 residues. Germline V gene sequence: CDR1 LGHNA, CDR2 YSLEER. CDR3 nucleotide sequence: TGCGCCAGCAGCCAAGAACAGGGGGCAGCTGGGGCCAACGTCCTGACTTTC. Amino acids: CASSQEQGAAGANVLTF.

CDR3 in DNA: TGCAGCGTTGAACCAGGGGGCAACTATGGCTACACCTTC. Protein product: CSVEPGGNYGYTF. This chain links TRBV29-1 with TRBJ1-2; TRBD1 matches 8 bases. CDR1 is SQVTM and CDR2 is ANQGSEA in the germline V gene. The CDR3 covers 13 residues. The V segment lost 2 bases and the J segment 2 bases; nucleotides outside the gene matches: 1.

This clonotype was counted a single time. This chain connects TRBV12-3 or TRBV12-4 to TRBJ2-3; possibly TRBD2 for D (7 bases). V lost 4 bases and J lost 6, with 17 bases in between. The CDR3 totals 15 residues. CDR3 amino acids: CASSSGRGPRDTQYF. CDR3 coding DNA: TGTGCCAGCAGTTCGGGGCGGGGGCCTCGCGATACGCAGTATTTT.

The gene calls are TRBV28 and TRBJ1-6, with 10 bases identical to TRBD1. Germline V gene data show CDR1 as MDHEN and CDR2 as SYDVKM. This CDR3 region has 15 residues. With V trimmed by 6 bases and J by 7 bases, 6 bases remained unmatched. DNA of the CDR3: TGTGCCAGCAGCAATCCGGGACAGGGGAATTCACCCCTCCACTTT. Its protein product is CASSNPGQGNSPLHF.

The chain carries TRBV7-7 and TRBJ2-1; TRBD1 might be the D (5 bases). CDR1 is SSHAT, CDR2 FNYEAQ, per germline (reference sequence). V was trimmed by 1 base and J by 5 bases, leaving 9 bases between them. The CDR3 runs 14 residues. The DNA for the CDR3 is TGTGCCAGCAGCTTAGGACAGAAAGACAATGAGCAGTTCTTC. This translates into CASSLGQKDNEQFF.

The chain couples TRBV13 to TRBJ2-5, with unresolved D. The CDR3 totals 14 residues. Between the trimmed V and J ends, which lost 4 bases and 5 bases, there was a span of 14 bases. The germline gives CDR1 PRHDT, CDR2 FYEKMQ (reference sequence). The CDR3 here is CASSSSSSLETQYF. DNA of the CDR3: TGTGCCAGCAGCTCTAGTTCGAGTTTGGAGACCCAGTACTTC.

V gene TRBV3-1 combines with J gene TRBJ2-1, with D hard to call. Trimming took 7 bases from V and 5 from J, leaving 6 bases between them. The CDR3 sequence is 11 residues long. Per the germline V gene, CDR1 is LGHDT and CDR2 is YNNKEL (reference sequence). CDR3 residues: CASTLHNEQFF. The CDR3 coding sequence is TGTGCCAGCACGCTACACAATGAGCAGTTCTTC.

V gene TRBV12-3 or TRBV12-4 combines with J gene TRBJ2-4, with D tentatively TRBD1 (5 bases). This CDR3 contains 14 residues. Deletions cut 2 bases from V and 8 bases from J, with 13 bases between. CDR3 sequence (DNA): TGTGCCAGCAGTTTAACTTCAGGGATTCACATTCAGTACTTC. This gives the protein CASSLTSGIHIQYF.

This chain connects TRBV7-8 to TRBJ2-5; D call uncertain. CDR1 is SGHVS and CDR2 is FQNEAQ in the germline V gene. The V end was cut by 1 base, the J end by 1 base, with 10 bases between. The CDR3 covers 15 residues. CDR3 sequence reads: CASSLVWAVQETQYF. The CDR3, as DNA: TGTGCCAGCAGCTTAGTTTGGGCGGTCCAAGAGACCCAGTACTTC.

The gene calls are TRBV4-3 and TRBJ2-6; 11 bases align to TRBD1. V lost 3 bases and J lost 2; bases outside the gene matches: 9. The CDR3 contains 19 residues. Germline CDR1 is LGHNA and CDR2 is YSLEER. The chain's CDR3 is CASSQVVPGQGAGANVLTF. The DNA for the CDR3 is TGCGCCAGCAGCCAGGTGGTCCCGGGACAGGGGGCTGGGGCCAACGTCCTGACTTTC.

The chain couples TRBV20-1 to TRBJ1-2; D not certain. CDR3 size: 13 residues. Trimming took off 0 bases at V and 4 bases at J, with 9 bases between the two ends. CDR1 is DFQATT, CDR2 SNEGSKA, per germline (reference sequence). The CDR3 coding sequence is TGCAGTGCTAGAGAACCGGGAACCTATGGCTACACCTTC. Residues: CSAREPGTYGYTF.

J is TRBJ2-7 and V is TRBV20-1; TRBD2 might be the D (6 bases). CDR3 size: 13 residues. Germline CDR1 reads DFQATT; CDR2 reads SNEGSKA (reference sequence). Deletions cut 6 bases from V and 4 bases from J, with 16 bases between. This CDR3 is CSAPLAGRYEQYF. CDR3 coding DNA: TGCAGTGCCCCCCTGGCAGGGAGGTACGAGCAGTACTTC.

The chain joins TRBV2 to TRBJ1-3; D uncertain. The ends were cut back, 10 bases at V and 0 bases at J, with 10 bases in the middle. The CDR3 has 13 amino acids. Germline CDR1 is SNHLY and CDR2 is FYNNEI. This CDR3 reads CATGGRSGNTIYF. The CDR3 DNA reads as TGTGCCACCGGTGGTCGCTCTGGAAACACCATATATTTT. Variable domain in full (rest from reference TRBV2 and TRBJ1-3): EPEVTQTPSHQVTQMGQEVILRCVPISNHLYFYWYRQILGQKVEFLVSFYNNEISEKSEIFDDQFSVERPDGSNFTLKIRSTKLEDSAMYFCATGGRSGNTIYFGEGSWLTVV.

In DNA, the CDR3 is TGCGCCAGCAGCCCCGGGGGAGGGGCGCGGTACGAGCAGTACTTC. Its protein product is CASSPGGGARYEQYF. The chain joins TRBV5-1 to TRBJ2-7, with 7 bases fitting TRBD2. The CDR3 contains 15 residues. The germline gives CDR1 SGHRS, CDR2 YFSETQ. V was clipped by 4 bases and J by 4 bases; unmatched bases: 11.

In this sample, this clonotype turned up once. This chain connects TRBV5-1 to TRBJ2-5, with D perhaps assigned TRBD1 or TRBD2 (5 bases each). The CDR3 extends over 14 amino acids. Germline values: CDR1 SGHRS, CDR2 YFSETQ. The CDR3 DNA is TGCGCTTCGTACCGGGGCGAATGGGGAGAGACCCAGTACTTC. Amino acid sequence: CASYRGEWGETQYF.

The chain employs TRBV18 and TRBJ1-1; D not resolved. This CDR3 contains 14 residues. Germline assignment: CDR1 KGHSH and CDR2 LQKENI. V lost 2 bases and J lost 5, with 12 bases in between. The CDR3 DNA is TGTGCCAGCTCACCAGGCGAGGTTTGGACTGAAGCTTTCTTT. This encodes CASSPGEVWTEAFF.

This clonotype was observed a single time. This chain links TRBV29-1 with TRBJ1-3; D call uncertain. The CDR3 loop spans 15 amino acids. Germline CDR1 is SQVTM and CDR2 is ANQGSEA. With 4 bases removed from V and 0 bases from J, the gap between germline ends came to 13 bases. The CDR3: CSVGGLLSSGNTIYF. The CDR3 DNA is TGCAGCGTTGGTGGTCTCCTAAGCTCTGGAAACACCATATATTTT.

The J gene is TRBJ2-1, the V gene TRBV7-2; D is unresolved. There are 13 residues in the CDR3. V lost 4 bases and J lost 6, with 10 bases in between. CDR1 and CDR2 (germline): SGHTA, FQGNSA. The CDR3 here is CASSSQNLNEQFF. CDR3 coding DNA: TGTGCCAGCAGCTCGCAGAACCTCAATGAGCAGTTCTTC.

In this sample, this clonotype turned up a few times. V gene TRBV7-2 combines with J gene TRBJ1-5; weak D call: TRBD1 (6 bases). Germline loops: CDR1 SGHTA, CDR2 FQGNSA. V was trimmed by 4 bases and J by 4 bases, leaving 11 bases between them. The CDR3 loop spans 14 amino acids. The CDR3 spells CASSSRTGNQPQHF. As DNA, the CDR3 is TGTGCCAGCAGCTCTAGAACAGGGAATCAGCCCCAGCATTTT.

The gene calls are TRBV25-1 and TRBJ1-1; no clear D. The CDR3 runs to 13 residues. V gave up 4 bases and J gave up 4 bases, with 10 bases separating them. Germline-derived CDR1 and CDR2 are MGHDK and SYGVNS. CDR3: CASSVFGSTEAFF. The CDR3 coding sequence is TGTGCCAGCAGTGTTTTTGGTAGCACTGAAGCTTTCTTT.

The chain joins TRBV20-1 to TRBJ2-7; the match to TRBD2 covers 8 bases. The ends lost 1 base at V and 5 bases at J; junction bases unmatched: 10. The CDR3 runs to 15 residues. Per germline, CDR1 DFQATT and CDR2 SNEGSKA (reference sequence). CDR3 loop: CSARVIDGGAHEQYF. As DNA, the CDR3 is TGCAGTGCTAGAGTCATCGACGGGGGGGCCCACGAGCAGTACTTC.

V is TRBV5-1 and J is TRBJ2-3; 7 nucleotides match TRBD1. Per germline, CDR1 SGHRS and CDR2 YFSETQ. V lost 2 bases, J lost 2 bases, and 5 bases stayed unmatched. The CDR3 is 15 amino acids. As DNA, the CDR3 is TGCGCCAGCAGCTTCGGACAGGCGATCACAGATACGCAGTATTTT. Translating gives CASSFGQAITDTQYF.

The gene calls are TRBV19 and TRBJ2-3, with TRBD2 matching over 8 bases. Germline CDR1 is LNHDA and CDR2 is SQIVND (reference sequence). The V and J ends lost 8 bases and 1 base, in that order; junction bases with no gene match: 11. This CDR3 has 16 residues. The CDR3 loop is CASSRGAGVRTDTQYF. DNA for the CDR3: TGTGCCAGTTCAAGGGGAGCGGGGGTGCGCACAGATACGCAGTATTTT.

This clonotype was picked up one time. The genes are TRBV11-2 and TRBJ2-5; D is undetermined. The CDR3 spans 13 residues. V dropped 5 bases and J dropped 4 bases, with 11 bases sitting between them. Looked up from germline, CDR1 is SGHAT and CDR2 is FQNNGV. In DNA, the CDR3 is TGTGCCAGCAGCCGAGACGGTATAGAGACCCAGTACTTC. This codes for CASSRDGIETQYF.

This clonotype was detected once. The CDR3 nucleotides are TGCAGTGCGGGCAGTTCCTTCTACGAGCAGTACTTC. Protein sequence: CSAGSSFYEQYF. The J gene is TRBJ2-7, the V gene TRBV20-1; D gene uncertain. CDR1 is DFQATT, CDR2 SNEGSKA, per germline (reference sequence). CDR3 size: 12 residues. Trimming removed 6 bases from V and 3 bases from J, with 12 bases in between.

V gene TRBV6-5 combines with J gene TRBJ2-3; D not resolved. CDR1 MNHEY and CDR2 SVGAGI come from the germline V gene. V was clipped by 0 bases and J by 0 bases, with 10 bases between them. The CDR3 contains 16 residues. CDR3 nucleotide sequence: TGTGCCAGCAGTTACTCGAGTGACGGCAGCACAGATACGCAGTATTTT. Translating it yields CASSYSSDGSTDTQYF.